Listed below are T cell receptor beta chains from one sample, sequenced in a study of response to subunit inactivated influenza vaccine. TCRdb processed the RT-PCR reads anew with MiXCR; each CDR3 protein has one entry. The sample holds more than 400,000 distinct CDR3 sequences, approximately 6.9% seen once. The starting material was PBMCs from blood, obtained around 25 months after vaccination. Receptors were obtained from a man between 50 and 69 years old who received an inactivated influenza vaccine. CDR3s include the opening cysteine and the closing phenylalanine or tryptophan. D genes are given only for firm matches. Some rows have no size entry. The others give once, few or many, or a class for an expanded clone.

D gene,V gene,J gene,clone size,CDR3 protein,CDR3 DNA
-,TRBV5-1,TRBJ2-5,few,CASSGGFLGSQETQYF,TGCGCCAGCAGCGGGGGTTTCTTGGGGTCCCAAGAGACCCAGTACTTC
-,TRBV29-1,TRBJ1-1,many,CSVLPLGRENTEAFF,TGCAGCGTTCTACCGTTGGGACGGGAGAACACTGAAGCTTTCTTT
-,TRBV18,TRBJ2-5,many,CASSQNQETQYF,TGTGCCAGCTCACAGAACCAAGAGACCCAGTACTTC
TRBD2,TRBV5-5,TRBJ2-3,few,CASSLASGRRTDTQYF,TGTGCCAGCAGCTTGGCTAGCGGGAGACGCACAGATACGCAGTATTTT
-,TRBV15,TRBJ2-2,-,CATSRDLLRRGESVNTGELFF,TGTGCCACCAGCAGAGATCTTCTCCGGCGGGGAGAGAGCGTGAACACCGGGGAGCTGTTTTTT
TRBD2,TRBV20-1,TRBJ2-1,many,CSASHAGGYNEQFF,TGCAGTGCTAGTCACGCGGGGGGCTACAATGAGCAGTTCTTC
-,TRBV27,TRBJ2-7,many,CASSLDMRGTEQYF,TGTGCCAGCAGTTTAGATATGAGAGGGACCGAGCAGTACTTC
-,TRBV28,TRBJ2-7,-,CASSRPGDFYEQYF,TGTGCCAGCAGCCGACCGGGGGATTTCTACGAGCAGTACTTC
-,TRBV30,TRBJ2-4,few,CAWKPGPDIQYF,TGTGCCTGGAAGCCGGGGCCGGACATTCAGTACTTC
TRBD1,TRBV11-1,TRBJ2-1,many,CASSVLQGSPHFYNEQFF,TGTGCCAGCAGCGTACTACAGGGGTCTCCCCACTTCTACAATGAGCAGTTCTTC
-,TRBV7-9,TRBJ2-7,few,CASSWTGSLGAEQYF,TGTGCCAGCAGCTGGACCGGGAGCTTAGGGGCCGAGCAGTACTTC
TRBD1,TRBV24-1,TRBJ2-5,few,CATSDAGTGTEETQYF,TGTGCCACCAGTGATGCCGGGACAGGAACCGAAGAGACCCAGTACTTC
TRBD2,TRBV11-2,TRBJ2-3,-,CASSLELAGGWDTQYF,TGTGCCAGCAGCTTAGAGTTAGCGGGGGGCTGGGATACGCAGTATTTT
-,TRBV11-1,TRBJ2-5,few,CASSSGGVTQYF,TGTGCCAGCAGCTCGGGTGGCGTGACCCAGTACTTC
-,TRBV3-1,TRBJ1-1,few,CASSQERVSGNTEAFF,TGTGCCAGCAGCCAAGAGAGGGTTTCTGGGAACACTGAAGCTTTCTTT
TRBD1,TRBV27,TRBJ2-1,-,CASSHKDRTYNEQFF,TGTGCCAGCAGCCACAAGGACAGGACCTACAATGAGCAGTTCTTC
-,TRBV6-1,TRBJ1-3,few,CASTEPGSTPGNTIYF,TGTGCCAGCACCGAACCGGGGTCTACCCCTGGAAACACCATATATTTT
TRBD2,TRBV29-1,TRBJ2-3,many,CSVEEPSGAGSTDTQYF,TGCAGCGTTGAAGAACCAAGCGGAGCGGGGAGCACAGATACGCAGTATTTT
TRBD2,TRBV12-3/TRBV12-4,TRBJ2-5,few,CASSLEGEGETQYF,TGTGCCAGCAGTTTAGAAGGGGAGGGAGAGACCCAGTACTTC
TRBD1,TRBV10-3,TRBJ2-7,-,CAISGAGGPGEQYF,TGTGCCATCAGTGGGGCAGGGGGACCGGGCGAGCAGTACTTC
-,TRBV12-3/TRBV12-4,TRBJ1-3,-,CASSPGRVTGNTIYF,TGTGCCAGCAGTCCGGGACGAGTAACTGGAAACACCATATATTTT
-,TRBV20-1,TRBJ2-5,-,CSAKGIGGQETQYF,TGCAGTGCGAAGGGCATCGGGGGCCAAGAGACCCAGTACTTC
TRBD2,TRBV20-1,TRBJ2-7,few,CSARDQGTSSYEQYF,TGCAGTGCTAGAGATCAAGGGACTAGCAGCTACGAGCAGTACTTC
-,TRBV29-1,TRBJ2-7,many,CSVEGSEGQYF,TGCAGCGTTGAAGGGTCGGAGGGGCAGTACTTC
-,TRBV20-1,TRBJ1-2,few,CSASVRAANYGYTF,TGCAGTGCTAGTGTTAGAGCAGCTAACTATGGCTACACCTTC
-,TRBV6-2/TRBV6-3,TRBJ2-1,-,CASTPGDEQFF,TGTGCCAGCACCCCGGGCGATGAGCAGTTCTTC
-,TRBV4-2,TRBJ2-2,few,CASSQDRWAGELFF,TGTGCCAGCAGCCAAGATCGGTGGGCCGGGGAGCTGTTTTTT
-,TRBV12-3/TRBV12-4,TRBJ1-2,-,CASSRPRTGTYGYTF,TGTGCCAGCAGTCGCCCCCGAACAGGGACCTATGGCTACACCTTC
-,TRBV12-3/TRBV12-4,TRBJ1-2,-,CASSWAGGRYGYTF,TGTGCCAGCAGTTGGGCCGGGGGAAGGTATGGCTACACCTTC
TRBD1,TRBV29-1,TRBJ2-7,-,CSVLQGTYEQYF,TGCAGCGTCTTACAGGGGACCTACGAGCAGTACTTC
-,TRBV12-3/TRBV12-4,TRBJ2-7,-,CASSQVVGGPGHEQYF,TGTGCCAGCAGTCAGGTGGTTGGGGGACCGGGCCACGAGCAGTACTTC
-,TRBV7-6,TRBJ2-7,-,CASSARPGSTYEQYF,TGTGCCAGCAGCGCTAGGCCGGGATCTACGTACGAGCAGTACTTC
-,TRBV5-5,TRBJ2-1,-,CASSLALGQGQNEQFF,TGTGCCAGCAGCTTGGCCTTGGGGCAGGGACAAAATGAGCAGTTCTTC
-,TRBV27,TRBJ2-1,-,CASSRPGEFGNEQFF,TGTGCCAGCAGTCGACCAGGGGAATTTGGCAATGAGCAGTTCTTC
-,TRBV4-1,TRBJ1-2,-,CASSQVKTGGTNYGYTF,TGCGCCAGCAGCCAGGTTAAGACAGGCGGTACTAACTATGGCTACACCTTC
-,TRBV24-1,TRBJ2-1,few,CATSDLQGRQFF,TGTGCCACCAGTGATTTACAGGGTAGGCAGTTCTTC
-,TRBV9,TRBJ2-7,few,CASSVTGQSSYEQYF,TGTGCCAGCAGCGTAACGGGCCAGAGCTCCTACGAGCAGTACTTC
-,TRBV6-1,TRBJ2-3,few,CASSPREGRTDTQYF,TGTGCCAGCAGTCCCAGAGAGGGACGCACAGATACGCAGTATTTT
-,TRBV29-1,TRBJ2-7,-,CSVEEYGTGLYEQYF,TGCAGCGTTGAGGAATACGGGACGGGACTCTACGAGCAGTACTTC
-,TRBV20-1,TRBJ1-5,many,CSASAGQSNQPQHF,TGCAGTGCCTCTGCGGGACAAAGCAATCAGCCCCAGCATTTT
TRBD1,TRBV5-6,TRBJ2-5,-,CASSWITGGETQYF,TGTGCCAGCAGCTGGATTACAGGGGGAGAGACCCAGTACTTC
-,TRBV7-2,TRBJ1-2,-,CASGHLNGYTF,TGTGCCAGCGGCCACTTGAATGGCTACACCTTC
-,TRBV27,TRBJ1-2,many,CASSLSFGSGESGYTF,TGTGCCAGCAGTTTATCCTTCGGCTCGGGGGAAAGTGGCTACACCTTC
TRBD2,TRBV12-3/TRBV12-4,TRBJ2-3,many,CASSPRTSAADTQYF,TGTGCCAGCAGTCCACGGACTAGCGCCGCAGATACGCAGTATTTT
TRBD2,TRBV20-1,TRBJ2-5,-,CSAKRGLETQYF,TGCAGTGCCAAGCGGGGGCTGGAGACCCAGTACTTC
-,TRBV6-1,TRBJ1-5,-,CASRLRGRNQPQHF,TGTGCCAGCAGACTAAGGGGCAGAAATCAGCCCCAGCATTTT
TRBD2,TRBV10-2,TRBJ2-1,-,CASTALALAGGNEQFF,TGCGCCAGCACCGCCCTCGCTTTAGCGGGAGGCAATGAGCAGTTCTTC
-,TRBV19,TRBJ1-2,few,CASTLTGLTSNYGYTF,TGTGCCAGTACCTTGACGGGACTAACTTCGAACTATGGCTACACCTTC
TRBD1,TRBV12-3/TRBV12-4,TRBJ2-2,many,CASSLRQGAAGELFF,TGTGCCAGCAGTTTAAGGCAGGGGGCTGCCGGGGAGCTGTTTTTT
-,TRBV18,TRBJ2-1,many,CASSPPSSYNEQFF,TGTGCCAGCTCACCACCTAGCTCCTACAATGAGCAGTTCTTC
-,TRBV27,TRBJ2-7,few,CASSLRPGAYEQYF,TGTGCCAGCAGTTTACGCCCGGGGGCCTACGAGCAGTACTTC
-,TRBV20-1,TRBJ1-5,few,CSADSAVYSNQPQHF,TGCAGTGCTGACTCCGCAGTCTATAGCAATCAGCCCCAGCATTTT
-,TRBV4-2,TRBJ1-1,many,CASSQVRHNLNTEAFF,TGTGCCAGCAGCCAAGTTAGACACAACTTGAACACTGAAGCTTTCTTT
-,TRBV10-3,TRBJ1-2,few,CAISGVAHGYTF,TGTGCCATCAGTGGTGTGGCCCACGGCTACACCTTC
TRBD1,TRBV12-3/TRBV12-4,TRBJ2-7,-,CASSFGQGAGEQYF,TGTGCCAGCAGTTTTGGTCAGGGGGCAGGGGAGCAGTACTTC
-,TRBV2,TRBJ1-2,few,CASGSQGTYGYTF,TGTGCCAGCGGGTCGCAGGGGACCTATGGCTACACCTTC